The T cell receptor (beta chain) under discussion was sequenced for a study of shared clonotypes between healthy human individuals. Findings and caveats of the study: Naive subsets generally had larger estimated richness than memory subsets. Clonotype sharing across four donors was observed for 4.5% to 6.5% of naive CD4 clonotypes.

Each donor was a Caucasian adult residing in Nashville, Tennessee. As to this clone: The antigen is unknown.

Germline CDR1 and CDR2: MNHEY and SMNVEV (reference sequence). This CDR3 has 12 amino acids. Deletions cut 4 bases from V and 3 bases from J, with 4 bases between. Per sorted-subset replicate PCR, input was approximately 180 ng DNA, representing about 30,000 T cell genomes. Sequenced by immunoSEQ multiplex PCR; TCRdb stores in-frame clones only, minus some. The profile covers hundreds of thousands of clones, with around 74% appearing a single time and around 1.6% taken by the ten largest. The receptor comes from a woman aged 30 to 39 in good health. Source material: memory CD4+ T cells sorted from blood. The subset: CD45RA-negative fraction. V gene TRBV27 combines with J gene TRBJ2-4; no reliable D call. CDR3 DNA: TGTGCCAGCAGTTGGGACAAAAACATTCAGTACTTC. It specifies CASSWDKNIQYF.